The TCR beta chain under discussion was sequenced for a study of post-analysis software for immune sequencing data. Study summary: Relapsing-remitting, secondary progressive and progressive-relapsing multiple sclerosis were all included among the disease courses.

cDNA libraries for TCR beta contained unique molecular identifiers. TCRdb re-called the PCR reads through MiXCR, storing one row per CDR3 protein. The sample includes approximately 160,000 distinct CDR3 sequences, 30% seen only once; the top ten take more than 1.3%. Germline lookup yields CDR1 MGHRA and CDR2 YSYEKL. This CDR3 has 16 residues. Study-level results: F measure showed strong co-clustering of same-batch samples. Significantly lower normalized Chao1 diversity was seen in multiple sclerosis patients than in controls. TRBV5-6, TRBV5-1 and TRBV20-1 belonged to a set of roughly 5 TRBV segments that were more frequent in patients than controls.

Turning to this clonotype: Its antigen is not identified. This could be a read error, since a much larger clone is one nucleotide away.

The TCR originated in a girl between 5 and 17 years old with multiple sclerosis. The sample taken for sequencing was blood. This chain uses TRBV4-1 with TRBJ2-7; D gene unclear. The CDR3 nucleotides are TGCGCCAGCGGCCAAGATTCCGCCTACCCCTCCTACGAGCAGTACTTC. It specifies CASGQDSAYPSYEQYF.